This entry lists 31 T cell receptor beta chains sequenced from one sample in a study of T cells in Graves' hyperthyroidism and ophthalmopathy. TCR beta CDR3 sequences were amplified from RNA transcripts. During a first-round RT-PCR of the TCR CDR3, the HTBI primer set was used. Each CDR3 protein is one row after TCRdb ran MiXCR on the multiplex PCR reads. The table includes hundreds of thousands of distinct CDR3 sequences, roughly 14% detected once. Specimen: blood. The origin of the receptors is a man younger than 30 with Graves' ophthalmopathy.

Many counts were recorded for this clonotype. The chain combines TRBV7-9 with TRBJ1-2; TRBD1 might be the D (6 bases). The length of the CDR3 is 16 residues. In germline, CDR1 is SEHNR, CDR2 FQNEAQ (reference sequence). The V and J ends lost 4 bases and 5 bases respectively, with 20 bases between them. The CDR3 loop reads CASSSTGDKVRYGYTF. For the CDR3, the DNA is TGTGCCAGCAGCTCCACCGGGGACAAAGTCCGATATGGCTACACCTTC. The variable domain in full, with the rest retrieved from reference TRBV7-9 and TRBJ1-2, is DTGVSQNPRHKITKRGQNVTFRCDPISEHNRLYWYRQTLGQGPEFLTYFQNEAQLEKSRLLSDRFSAERPKGSFSTLEIQRTEQGDSAMYLCASSSTGDKVRYGYTFGSGTRLTVV.

This clonotype was recorded a few times. CDR3 amino acids: CASSTATGGEQYF. In DNA, the CDR3 is TGTGCCAGCAGCACCGCGACAGGGGGCGAGCAGTACTTC. The chain recombines TRBV7-9 with TRBJ2-7, with 9 nucleotides matching TRBD1. The V segment lost 5 bases and the J segment 6 bases; nucleotides outside the gene matches: 5. Germline-derived CDR1 and CDR2 are SEHNR and FQNEAQ (reference sequence). The CDR3 length is 13 residues. The full variable domain, rest sourced from reference TRBV7-9 and TRBJ2-7, is DTGVSQNPRHKITKRGQNVTFRCDPISEHNRLYWYRQTLGQGPEFLTYFQNEAQLEKSRLLSDRFSAERPKGSFSTLEIQRTEQGDSAMYLCASSTATGGEQYFGPGTRLTVT.

This clonotype was counted ten times or more. This chain uses TRBV7-3 with TRBJ2-2; D gene ambiguous. Germline CDR1 is SGHTA and CDR2 is FQGTGA. Deletions cut 5 bases from V and 6 bases from J, with 13 bases between. The CDR3 loop spans 14 amino acids. CDR3 amino acids: CASSDQPHAGELFF. The CDR3 nucleotides are TGTGCCAGCAGCGATCAACCACATGCCGGGGAGCTGTTTTTT.

About this clonotype itself: Being one base from a much bigger clone, this may be a read error. This chain joins TRBV2 and TRBJ2-1; no clear D gene. CDR1 and CDR2 from the germline V gene are SNHLY and FYNNEI. The V gene lost 6 bases and the J gene lost 5 bases, with 5 bases spanning the gap. CDR3 length: 11 amino acids. The DNA of the CDR3 is TGTGCCAGCAGGGACCACAATGAGCAGTTCTTC. The encoded protein is CASRDHNEQFF.

In its sample, this clonotype was seen many times. This chain joins TRBV12-3 or TRBV12-4 and TRBJ2-5; 10 bases agree with TRBD2. The CDR3 is made up of 14 amino acids. After removal of 4 bases from V and 5 bases from J, the junction contained 4 bases not matched to a gene. CDR3 in DNA: TGTGCCAGCAGTTCCCCTAGCGGGGGTGAGACCCAGTACTTC. It is translated as CASSSPSGGETQYF.

The chain joins TRBV7-9 to TRBJ2-2; the D gene is possibly TRBD2 (6 bases). The CDR3 consists of 14 residues. CDR1 is SEHNR and CDR2 is FQNEAQ in the germline V gene (reference sequence). V was pared by 7 bases and J by 0 bases, with 9 bases between. CDR3 amino acids: CASIGGTNTGELFF. The CDR3 bases are TGTGCCAGCATTGGCGGGACGAACACCGGGGAGCTGTTTTTT.

This clonotype was counted ten times or more. The chain uses TRBV3-1 and TRBJ1-1; D remains unclear. The CDR3 has 12 residues. Deletions cut 4 bases from V and 6 bases from J, with 9 bases between. Germline V lookup: CDR1 LGHDT, CDR2 YNNKEL (reference sequence). In DNA, the CDR3 is TGTGCCAGCAGCCTCCGTCTGGCTGAAGCTTTCTTT. This gives the protein CASSLRLAEAFF.

Turning to this clonotype: A much larger clone is a single base away; this may be a read error. The chain has TRBV18 and TRBJ2-7, with D possibly TRBD2 on 6 matching bases. The germline CDR1 and CDR2 sequences are KGHSH and LQKENI. The CDR3 totals 14 residues. CDR3 amino acids: CASLPLGGSYEQYF. The CDR3, as DNA: TGTGCCAGCTTACCACTCGGGGGATCCTACGAGCAGTACTTC.

This chain uses TRBV2 with TRBJ1-1, with D perhaps TRBD1 (5 bases). Trimming took 1 base from V and 11 from J, leaving 20 bases between them. Germline V CDR1 and CDR2: SNHLY, FYNNEI. The CDR3 spans 15 residues. The CDR3 coding sequence is TGTGCCAGCAGTGAAGGAGGGGTGGGGTTTAAGAACGCTTTCTTT. Translating gives CASSEGGVGFKNAFF.

This clonotype showed up many times. The rearrangement uses TRBV6-6 and TRBJ1-1; 8 nucleotides line up with TRBD1. Trimming at V came to 2 bases and at J to 6 bases, leaving 11 bases not matched to a gene. Germline CDR1 MNHNY, CDR2 SVGAGI (reference sequence). The CDR3 loop spans 16 amino acids. CDR3 region: CASSYPPRTGSPEAFF. The CDR3 DNA reads as TGTGCCAGCAGTTACCCCCCCCGGACAGGGTCCCCTGAAGCTTTCTTT.

This clonotype has a count of ten or more. This sequence joins TRBV11-3 and TRBJ1-1; D is unresolved. The CDR3 totals 15 residues. V lost 2 bases to trimming and J lost 3 bases, with 13 bases between them. Per the germline V gene, CDR1 is SGHNT and CDR2 is YENEEA. For the CDR3, the DNA is TGTGCCAGCAGCTTAAGCGGCACGGGTTACACTGAAGCTTTCTTT. Its protein product is CASSLSGTGYTEAFF.

The V and J genes are TRBV5-1 and TRBJ2-4; 13 bases are shared with TRBD2. From germline, CDR1 is SGHRS and CDR2 YFSETQ. The CDR3 is 20 residues long. V lost 2 bases, J lost 3 bases, and 14 bases stayed unmatched. CDR3 sequence reads: CASSLFPALAGGPIKNIQYF. In nucleotides, the CDR3 is TGCGCCAGCAGCTTATTTCCGGCACTAGCGGGAGGGCCTATCAAAAACATTCAGTACTTC.

The table lists this clonotype with a few counts. The chain is built from TRBV5-1 and TRBJ2-3; no firm D call. From germline, CDR1 is SGHRS and CDR2 YFSETQ. V was cut by 5 bases and J by 3 bases, with 13 bases left in between. The CDR3 consists of 14 residues. The CDR3 sequence is CASRVRAETDTQYF. DNA for the CDR3: TGCGCCAGCAGGGTACGGGCAGAAACAGATACGCAGTATTTT.

This clonotype was recorded many times. The chain couples TRBV5-1 to TRBJ1-1, with D hard to call. CDR3 length equals 12 residues. Germline loops: CDR1 SGHRS, CDR2 YFSETQ. The V end lost 7 bases, the J end lost 0 bases, and 7 bases lay between the germline ends. This CDR3 reads CASQGMNTEAFF. The DNA for the CDR3 is TGCGCCAGCCAAGGGATGAACACTGAAGCTTTCTTT.

The table lists this clonotype with many counts. The chain combines TRBV27 with TRBJ2-7; TRBD1 agrees at 7 bases. Germline CDR1 reads MNHEY; CDR2 reads SMNVEV (reference sequence). This CDR3 comprises 13 residues. V lost 4 bases, J lost 2 bases, and 2 bases stayed unmatched. The CDR3 nucleotides are TGTGCCAGCAGTTGGACAGGCACCTACGAGCAGTACTTC. Protein sequence: CASSWTGTYEQYF.

The V and J genes are TRBV5-1 and TRBJ1-1; D call uncertain. Trimming shortened V by 0 bases and J by 4 bases, and 7 bases separated the two germline ends. Per the germline V gene, CDR1 is SGHRS and CDR2 is YFSETQ. This CDR3 comprises 13 residues. CDR3 in amino acids: CASSLASTTEAFF. CDR3 nucleotide sequence: TGCGCCAGCAGCTTGGCCAGTACCACTGAAGCTTTCTTT.

This clonotype was counted many times. The V and J genes are TRBV15 and TRBJ2-3; the D is unclear. Germline V gene data show CDR1 as LNHNV and CDR2 as YYDKDF (reference sequence). Trimming shortened V by 3 bases and J by 10 bases, and 17 bases separated the two germline ends. The CDR3 runs 14 residues. The DNA of the CDR3 is TGTGCCACCAGCAGTACCAGCTATTCCATAGCGCAGTATTTT. Its protein product is CATSSTSYSIAQYF. The full variable domain, in which reference TRBV15 and TRBJ2-3 provide the parts outside the CDR3, is DAMVIQNPRYQVTQFGKPVTLSCSQTLNHNVMYWYQQKSSQAPKLLFHYYDKDFNNEADTPDNFQSRRPNTSFCFLDIRSPGLGDTAMYLCATSSTSYSIAQYFGPGTRLTVL.

This clonotype occurred many times. The rearrangement links TRBV6-5 to TRBJ2-7; D is uncertain. V lost 0 bases and J 2 bases, leaving 17 bases between the germline ends. The CDR3 has 17 residues. Germline loops: CDR1 MNHEY, CDR2 SVGAGI. This CDR3 is CASSYSMARAYPYEQYF. The CDR3 DNA follows: TGTGCCAGCAGTTACTCGATGGCACGGGCCTATCCCTACGAGCAGTACTTC.

Concerning this clonotype itself: This sequence may be a read error, since a much larger clone differs from it by one base. The genes are TRBV6-1 and TRBJ1-1; perhaps TRBD1 as D (5 bases). Trimming pared 5 bases from V and 6 bases from J, leaving 10 bases between. This CDR3 contains 12 residues. Germline V gene sequence: CDR1 MNHNS, CDR2 SASEGT. The CDR3 is CASSRTSAEAFF. Here the CDR3 DNA reads TGTGCCAGCAGTAGGACAAGCGCTGAAGCTTTCTTT.

This clonotype was found many times. The chain carries TRBV5-5 and TRBJ2-7, with no clear D. The length of the CDR3 is 12 residues. From germline, CDR1 is SGHKS and CDR2 YYEKEE (reference sequence). V was trimmed by 6 bases and J by 6 bases, leaving 13 bases between them. The CDR3 region has the DNA TGTGCCAGCACTCTTGACCTCGTCGAGCAGTACTTC. Protein product: CASTLDLVEQYF.

The gene calls are TRBV5-1 and TRBJ1-2; D is possibly TRBD1 (5 bases). This CDR3 is built from 13 residues. Trimming removed 3 bases from V and 8 bases from J, with 14 bases in between. Germline V lookup: CDR1 SGHRS, CDR2 YFSETQ. For the CDR3, the DNA is TGCGCCAGCAGCTCAACAGGTACCGAAGGCTACACCTTC. It codes for CASSSTGTEGYTF.

This clonotype showed up many times. This rearrangement joins TRBV30 to TRBJ1-5; D not resolved. The CDR3 consists of 15 residues. The V end lost 0 bases, the J end lost 6 bases, and 15 bases lay between the germline ends. Per germline, CDR1 GTSNPN and CDR2 SVGIG (reference sequence). The DNA of the CDR3 is TGTGCCTGGAGTGTATCGGGTTGGGAGCTTCAGCCCCAGCATTTT. Translating it yields CAWSVSGWELQPQHF.

The chain couples TRBV30 to TRBJ2-5; 10 bases map to TRBD2. The CDR3 consists of 12 residues. Germline V gives CDR1 GTSNPN, CDR2 SVGIG (reference sequence). V trimming: 0 bases; J trimming: 9 bases; junction bases outside the gene matches: 1. CDR3 nucleotides: TGTGCCTGGAGTGTAGCGGGAGGGCCCCAGTACTTC. Protein: CAWSVAGGPQYF. The full variable domain, in which reference TRBV30 and TRBJ2-5 provide the parts outside the CDR3, is SQTIHQWPATLVQPVGSPLSLECTVEGTSNPNLYWYRQAAGRGLQLLFYSVGIGQISSEVPQNLSASRPQDRQFILSSKKLLLSDSGFYLCAWSVAGGPQYFGPGTRLLVL.

The sample holds many counts of this clonotype. The chain employs TRBV6-5 and TRBJ1-2; the D gene is possibly TRBD1 (5 bases). Germline V gives CDR1 MNHEY, CDR2 SVGAGI. The CDR3 runs 15 residues. Deletions cut 0 bases from V and 6 bases from J, with 14 bases between. CDR3 in amino acids: CASSYSRPGRDGYTF. The DNA of the CDR3 is TGTGCCAGCAGTTACTCGAGGCCAGGGCGGGATGGCTACACCTTC.

This clonotype has a count of ten or more. The chain recombines TRBV20-1 with TRBJ2-5; D may be TRBD2 (5 bases). CDR3 length: 15 amino acids. Trimming removed 0 bases from V and 5 bases from J, with 16 bases in between. CDR1 is DFQATT, CDR2 SNEGSKA, per germline (reference sequence). DNA for the CDR3: TGCAGTGCTAGAGATCTAAGCTTCCGGAGGGAGACCCAGTACTTC. Translating it yields CSARDLSFRRETQYF.

In its sample, this clonotype was seen many times. The chain's CDR3 is CSARRGGLTDTQYF. DNA of the CDR3: TGCAGTGCTAGGCGAGGGGGGCTCACAGATACGCAGTATTTT. The gene calls are TRBV20-1 and TRBJ2-3, with D perhaps TRBD1 or TRBD2 (6 bases each). The CDR3 length is 14 residues. Germline V gives CDR1 DFQATT, CDR2 SNEGSKA (reference sequence). Trimming stripped 3 bases from V and 2 bases from J, with 12 bases between.

This chain joins TRBV2 and TRBJ2-7; weak D call: TRBD2 (6 bases). In germline, CDR1 is SNHLY, CDR2 FYNNEI. The CDR3 has 15 amino acids. Trimming shortened V by 6 bases and J by 2 bases, and 17 bases separated the two germline ends. The CDR3: CASRHPGLNTYEQYF. Here the CDR3 DNA reads TGTGCCAGCAGACATCCGGGACTGAACACCTACGAGCAGTACTTC.

This clonotype was seen many times. The V gene is TRBV2, the J gene TRBJ1-5; D uncertain. From germline, CDR1 is SNHLY and CDR2 FYNNEI. This CDR3 contains 10 residues. Trimming removed 8 bases from V and 9 bases from J, with 8 bases in between. CDR3 protein: CASGGPPQHF. CDR3 in DNA: TGTGCCAGCGGAGGCCCGCCCCAGCATTTT.

This clonotype was observed many times. V and J are TRBV3-1 and TRBJ2-7; 7 bases fit TRBD2. Unmatched junction bases numbered 7, after V lost 1 base and J lost 7 bases. The germline V gene has CDR1 LGHDT and CDR2 YNNKEL (reference sequence). The CDR3 consists of 14 residues. The CDR3 bases are TGTGCCAGCAGCCAAGGACTAGCCTACGAAGAGCAGTACTTC. Translating it yields CASSQGLAYEEQYF.

The table lists this clonotype with many counts. V is TRBV10-3 and J is TRBJ2-1, with 16 bases that match TRBD2. Germline-derived CDR1 and CDR2 are ENHRY and SYGVKD. The length of the CDR3 is 15 residues. Unmatched junction bases numbered 7, after V lost 10 bases and J lost 7 bases. CDR3 loop: CASTGTSGGANEQFF. As DNA, the CDR3 is TGTGCCAGCACCGGGACTAGCGGGGGGGCAAATGAGCAGTTCTTC.

This clonotype was recorded at least ten times. The J gene is TRBJ1-2, the V gene TRBV6-5, with a possible D match to TRBD1 (6 bases). The V and J ends lost 4 bases and 3 bases respectively, with 15 bases between them. Germline loops: CDR1 MNHEY, CDR2 SVGAGI. The length of the CDR3 is 15 residues. CDR3 DNA sequence: TGTGCCAGCAGTTCCTCTCAAGGGGGGGACTATGGCTACACCTTC. This encodes CASSSSQGGDYGYTF.